Described below is a single T cell receptor (beta chain) sequence and its context. The antigen is unknown. The authors sequenced patients whose flow cytometry had shown CD8+CD57+ cell expansion. As a group, the patients uniformly had severe acquired aplastic anemia. This sample was taken from a study of CD8+CD57+ T cells in acquired aplastic anemia. In the study overall: Sorting CD4+ and CD8+ cells gave DNA averaging roughly 3.2 ug. Study-level findings and limits: In common between the patients and the controls were approximately 28 CD8+ CDR3 sequences. Any difference that existed in CD8+ Simpson's diversity between patients and controls was not significant.

V dropped 8 bases and J dropped 3; count of bases not matched to a gene: 9. This CDR3 spans 15 amino acids. Germline V gene lookup returns CDR1 SNHLY and CDR2 FYNNEI. The template for TCR beta VDJ and CDR3 sequence profiling was genomic DNA. TCRdb independently ran MiXCR on the reads; one entry per CDR3 protein. The repertoire holds approximately 190,000 distinct CDR3 sequences, with less than 60% as singletons. This TCR came from a human donor with aplastic anemia. Material for sequencing was sorted CD4+, CD8+, or CD8+CD57+ T cells (not recorded which) from PBMCs. The J gene is TRBJ2-5, the V gene TRBV2, with TRBD2 matching over 10 bases. The CDR3 loop reads CASSPTSGTKETQYF. CDR3 nucleotide sequence: TGTGCCAGCTCACCAACTAGCGGGACCAAAGAGACCCAGTACTTC. Full variable domain (rest looked up from reference TRBV2 and TRBJ2-5): EPEVTQTPSHQVTQMGQEVILRCVPISNHLYFYWYRQILGQKVEFLVSFYNNEISEKSEIFDDQFSVERPDGSNFTLKIRSTKLEDSAMYFCASSPTSGTKETQYFGPGTRLLVL.